The 13 T cell receptor beta chains presented below share a single source sample, sequenced in a study of T cell responses to AZD1222 COVID-19 vaccine. The method was immunoSEQ multiplex PCR; TCRdb's version includes in-frame clones alone and lacks a portion of them. Of 85,000 to 110,000 clones listed, 90% are singletons. Sequenced material: peripheral blood, taken on day 0 of AZD1222 vaccination. Source of these receptors: an adult in good health.

V and J are TRBV7-2 and TRBJ1-2; 7 bases align to TRBD1. This CDR3 contains 15 residues. The germline gives CDR1 SGHTA, CDR2 FQGNSA. Trimming at V came to 3 bases and at J to 8 bases, leaving 12 bases not matched to a gene. CDR3 residues: CASSFSYRGKEGYTF. The CDR3 nucleotides are TGTGCCAGCAGCTTCTCATACAGGGGAAAGGAAGGCTACACCTTC. The full variable domain, its missing parts supplied by reference TRBV7-2 and TRBJ1-2, is GAGVSQSPSNKVTEKGKDVELRCDPISGHTALYWYRQSLGQGLEFLIYFQGNSAPDKSGLPSDRFSAERTGGSVSTLTIQRTQQEDSAVYLCASSFSYRGKEGYTFGSGTRLTVV.

This clone was detected only once. The CDR3 is CASSSTDEKLFF. The CDR3 nucleotides read TGTGCCTCATCTTCGACAGATGAAAAACTGTTTTTT. The rearrangement uses TRBV9 and TRBJ1-4; tentatively, D is TRBD1 (5 bases). This CDR3 region has 12 residues. Germline V gene sequence: CDR1 SGDLS, CDR2 YYNGEE. Trimming shortened V by 10 bases and J by 6 bases, and 13 bases separated the two germline ends.

To note about this clone: The junction differs from germline at one of its ends, possibly a read error. The V gene is TRBV7-6, the J gene TRBJ1-6; the D is unclear. The CDR3 has 16 residues. Germline loops: CDR1 SGHVS, CDR2 FNYEAQ. The DNA for the CDR3 is TGTGCCAGCAGCGTAGCCCCACCAAGCAATAATTCACCCCTCCACTTT. Its protein is CASSVAPPSNNSPLHF. The full variable domain, its missing parts supplied by reference TRBV7-6 and TRBJ1-6, is GAGVSQSPRYKVTKRGQDVALRCDPISGHVSLYWYRQALGQGPEFLTYFNYEAQQDKSGLPNDRFSAERPEGSISTLTIQRTEQRDSAMYRCASSVAPPSNNSPLHFGNGTRLTVT.

This clone has only one observation. The genes are TRBV27 and TRBJ1-2; no clear D. V lost 2 bases and J 8 bases, leaving 12 bases between the germline ends. Germline assignment: CDR1 MNHEY and CDR2 SMNVEV (reference sequence). The CDR3 length is 13 residues. CDR3 protein: CASSLGPTGGYTF. For the CDR3, the DNA is TGTGCCAGCAGTTTAGGTCCGACCGGAGGCTACACCTTC.

The chain combines TRBV5-5 with TRBJ2-7; the D gene is possibly TRBD1 (5 bases). Germline loops: CDR1 SGHKS, CDR2 YYEKEE (reference sequence). V gave up 2 bases and J gave up 0 bases, with 9 bases separating them. The CDR3 length is 14 residues. CDR3 DNA sequence: TGTGCCAGCAGCTTCACAGGTAGCTCCTACGAGCAGTACTTC. Translation: CASSFTGSSYEQYF.

The chain links TRBV13 to TRBJ2-1; 8 bases match TRBD1. The V segment lost 5 bases and the J segment 8 bases; nucleotides outside the gene matches: 11. This CDR3 has 15 residues. Germline CDR1 is PRHDT and CDR2 is FYEKMQ (reference sequence). The CDR3 bases are TGTGCCAGCAGCATTAGACAGGGGAAGGGCGATGAGCAGTTCTTC. Protein product: CASSIRQGKGDEQFF.

The gene calls are TRBV7-3 and TRBJ2-3; D possibly uses TRBD1 or TRBD2 (7 bases each). The V end lost 5 bases, the J end lost 4 bases, and 13 bases lay between the germline ends. In germline, CDR1 is SGHTA, CDR2 FQGTGA. The CDR3 is made up of 14 amino acids. CDR3 DNA: TGTGCCAGCAGCCCAGGGGGGGAAGCAGATACGCAGTATTTT. This sequence encodes CASSPGGEADTQYF.

The rearrangement joins TRBV27 to TRBJ1-1, with TRBD1 as a possible D gene (6 bases). This CDR3 has 16 amino acids. V shed 1 base and J shed 2 bases, with 14 bases lying between them. Germline CDR1 MNHEY, CDR2 SMNVEV (reference sequence). Here the CDR3 reads CASSLLSGVRNTEAFF. CDR3 nucleotides: TGTGCCAGCAGTTTATTGTCAGGGGTTAGAAACACTGAAGCTTTCTTT.

The rearrangement uses TRBV27 and TRBJ1-1, with TRBD1 matching over 7 bases. The germline CDR1 and CDR2 sequences are MNHEY and SMNVEV (reference sequence). V gave up 5 bases and J gave up 6 bases; unmatched junction bases: 6. The CDR3 totals 13 residues. The CDR3, as DNA: TGTGCCAGCAGTCCCGGGACAGCCGCTGAAGCTTTCTTT. This encodes CASSPGTAAEAFF.

J is TRBJ2-1 and V is TRBV29-1; no clear D gene. Per germline, CDR1 SQVTM and CDR2 ANQGSEA. CDR3 length: 13 residues. Trimming stripped 3 bases from V and 2 bases from J, with 8 bases between. The CDR3 is CSVDLWAYNEQFF. CDR3 nucleotide sequence: TGCAGCGTTGACCTTTGGGCCTACAATGAGCAGTTCTTC.

This rearrangement joins TRBV7-9 to TRBJ1-2, with D unresolved. V lost 5 bases and J 2 bases, leaving 12 bases between the germline ends. CDR1 and CDR2 (germline): SEHNR, FQNEAQ (reference sequence). The CDR3 is made up of 14 amino acids. The DNA of the CDR3 is TGTGCCAGCAGCCGGACGGGCGGGAACTATGGCTACACCTTC. It encodes CASSRTGGNYGYTF.

The CDR3 DNA reads as TGTGCCTGGGCTCAGGGGCGTGGAAACACCATATATTTT. Its translation: CAWAQGRGNTIYF. The chain uses TRBV30 and TRBJ1-3, with D possibly being TRBD1 (6 bases). CDR1 and CDR2 (germline): GTSNPN, SVGIG (reference sequence). Trimming shortened V by 5 bases and J by 3 bases, and 11 bases separated the two germline ends. This CDR3 contains 13 residues.

V gene TRBV28 combines with J gene TRBJ2-5, with 9 nucleotides matching TRBD2. CDR3 length: 16 amino acids. The germline CDR1 and CDR2 sequences are MDHEN and SYDVKM. After removal of 4 bases from V and 2 bases from J, the junction contained 8 bases not matched to a gene. The CDR3: CASSSPGLAPQETQYF. The CDR3 DNA follows: TGTGCCAGCAGTTCGCCGGGACTAGCACCGCAAGAGACCCAGTACTTC.